This T cell receptor beta chain was sequenced during a study of T cells in tumors after PD-1 blockade. Study-wide context: No patient had prior checkpoint blockade, systemic immunosuppression, or radiotherapy within 4 weeks. On average, peripheral blood gave some 120,000 TCR templates and 35,000 to 40,000 unique clonotypes.

The CDR3 is made up of 14 amino acids. V dropped 0 bases and J dropped 8 bases, with 12 bases sitting between them. In germline, CDR1 is SGHNT, CDR2 YYREEE (reference sequence). Broader study findings: Roughly 40% of tumor TCR clonotypes were also found in blood.

Profiled with immunoSEQ multiplex PCR; TCRdb holds only in-frame clones, not every one. The sample yields more than 50,000 clones, around two thirds seen once. Comments on this clone: Its antigen is as yet unknown.

The chain employs TRBV5-4 and TRBJ2-4; maybe TRBD1 (6 bases). The sequence derives from a human donor with basal cell carcinoma. This material consisted of PBMCs, taken after anti-PD-1 treatment. The CDR3 DNA reads TGTGCCAGCAGCTTGGACAGGGTTGGAGACATTCAGTACTTC. This encodes CASSLDRVGDIQYF.